This record concerns one T cell receptor (beta chain) sequence. Its antigen is unidentified. Donors likely had unrecorded immune exposures despite being nominally healthy when sampled. The entry originates in a study of cytomegalovirus exposure and HLA in healthy donors. General study results and limits: Most likely, a cluster of highly shared sequence variants arose as a sequencing artifact. Researchers reported in a later analysis that a missense DCLRE1C variant was tied to TCR beta V- and J-gene trimming.

The PCR made use of 60 Vbeta and 13 Jbeta primers. Produced via immunoSEQ multiplex PCR; TCRdb's table is partial and in-frame only. The sample carries around 200,000 clones, 83% recorded once. This CDR3 has 14 amino acids. Germline-derived CDR1 and CDR2 are SGHAT and FQNNGV. The ends were cut back, 5 bases at V and 12 bases at J, with 20 bases in the middle. This receptor was taken from a girl aged 5 to 17 in good health and CMV-seronegative. This chain connects TRBV11-2 to TRBJ2-1, with D perhaps matching TRBD2 (6 bases). Sequenced: PBMCs. This chain's CDR3 is CASSPGTPRVSQFF. Written as DNA, the CDR3 is TGTGCCAGCAGCCCGGGGACTCCTAGAGTGTCGCAGTTCTTC.